This TCR beta chain appears in the sequencing data of a study of shared clonotypes between healthy human individuals. As for the study in general: The composition of the donors was a couple of women and a few men aged 18 to 49. Study results and limitations: Non-shared clonotypes showed lower generation probabilities than clonotypes common to all four donors.

The authors divided CD4+ cells into CD45RA+ naive and CD45RA-negative memory subsets. This CDR3 comprises 16 residues. Germline V lookup: CDR1 KGHSH, CDR2 LQKENI. V lost 1 base and J lost 0, with 10 bases in between. As for this clone: No antigen is known for it. Different DNA sequences within this sample yield the same CDR3.

Several immunoSEQ 96-well plates shared each subset's DNA, each plate a replicate. Libraries were prepared by immunoSEQ multiplex PCR; TCRdb keeps only in-frame clonotypes and omits some of them. The top ten clones hold approximately 1.1% of a sample with over a million clones, roughly 96% of them seen once. The sequence came from a man aged 30 to 45 in good health. Sequencing used naive CD4+ T cells sorted from blood. Subset described: CD45RA+ positively selected. This sequence joins TRBV18 and TRBJ2-4, with D perhaps TRBD2 (6 bases). The CDR3 bases are TGTGCCAGCTCACCACGGGGCGGGATAGCCAAAAACATTCAGTACTTC. Translating it yields CASSPRGGIAKNIQYF.